This TCR beta chain stems from a study of blood T cell repertoires in COVID-19. For the study at large: Acute and convalescent COVID-19 specimens originated in the United States, Italy and Spain.

The table came from immunoSEQ multiplex PCR; TCRdb's copy has only in-frame clones and leaves some out. The sample has around 140,000 clones, more than 75% seen once. The V end lost 4 bases, the J end lost 2 bases, and 11 bases lay between the germline ends. This CDR3 has 13 amino acids. CDR1 GTSNPN and CDR2 SVGIG come from the germline V gene (reference sequence). The rearrangement uses TRBV30 and TRBJ1-2, with D tentatively TRBD1 (5 bases). The sequence was obtained from an elderly man with acute or convalescent COVID-19. Input material: peripheral blood. The CDR3 sequence: CAWTPAGNYGYTF. CDR3 in DNA: TGTGCCTGGACCCCGGCAGGGAACTATGGCTACACCTTC.